These T cell receptor beta chains were read from a single sample in a study of cytomegalovirus exposure and HLA in healthy donors. Using immunoSEQ multiplex PCR, the repertoire was profiled, and TCRdb retains in-frame clones only, with some absent. The table lists approximately 200,000 clones, 85% to 90% of them singletons. The sample taken for sequencing was PBMCs. These receptors originate from a human donor in good health. CDR3s include the opening cysteine and the closing phenylalanine or tryptophan. Fields, in order: D gene, J gene, clone size, V gene, CDR3 protein, CDR3 DNA. A D gene is named only where the DNA matches it firmly. Clone size appears in some rows only: once, few, many, or a class for an expanded clone.

-,TRBJ1-3,-,TRBV5-1,CASSLAQGRGNTIYF,TGCGCCAGCAGCTTGGCTCAGGGCCGTGGAAACACCATATATTTT
-,TRBJ2-5,-,TRBV19,CASRSGATETQYF,TGTGCCAGTAGGAGCGGAGCCACAGAGACCCAGTACTTC
TRBD1,TRBJ2-7,-,TRBV28,CASSLTDRVYEQYF,TGTGCCAGCAGTTTAACGGACAGGGTCTACGAGCAGTACTTC
TRBD2,TRBJ2-3,-,TRBV14,CASSPEPTSGFTDTQYF,TGTGCCAGCAGCCCTGAGCCTACTAGCGGCTTCACAGATACGCAGTATTTT
TRBD1,TRBJ2-3,-,TRBV11-2,CASSLGQAQPDTQYF,TGTGCCAGCAGCTTGGGACAGGCCCAGCCAGATACGCAGTATTTT
-,TRBJ2-7,-,TRBV13,CASSLRQGGSYEQYF,TGTGCCAGCAGCTTAAGGCAGGGGGGTTCGTACGAGCAGTACTTC
-,TRBJ2-3,-,TRBV6-1,CASSEGGIRSDTQYF,TGTGCCAGCAGTGAAGGAGGGATTCGGTCAGATACGCAGTATTTT
TRBD1,TRBJ1-5,-,TRBV7-2,CASHGPNRGQPQHF,TGTGCCAGCCATGGACCTAACAGGGGACAGCCCCAGCATTTT
-,TRBJ2-7,-,TRBV28,CASSFPQGTSEQYF,TGTGCCAGCAGTTTCCCCCAGGGGACGTCCGAGCAGTACTTC
-,TRBJ2-1,-,TRBV5-1,CASSLVQPVNEQFF,TGCGCCAGCAGCTTGGTCCAACCGGTAAATGAGCAGTTCTTC
-,TRBJ1-1,-,TRBV6-1,CASSEVGQNTEAFF,TGTGCCAGCAGTGAAGTGGGGCAGAACACTGAAGCTTTCTTT
TRBD2,TRBJ2-3,once,TRBV4-1,CASSLRLGGSSDTQYF,TGCGCCAGCAGCCTGCGCTTGGGCGGGAGTTCAGATACGCAGTATTTT
TRBD1,TRBJ2-4,-,TRBV30,CAWRVGQSPKNIQYF,TGTGCCTGGAGGGTGGGACAGTCTCCCAAAAACATTCAGTACTTC
TRBD2,TRBJ2-1,-,TRBV18,CASSLGLAGYNEQFF,TGTGCCAGCTCACTGGGACTAGCGGGTTACAATGAGCAGTTCTTC
TRBD2,TRBJ2-6,-,TRBV19,CATRWGGSGANVLTF,TGTGCCACCCGGTGGGGGGGCTCTGGGGCCAACGTCCTGACTTTC
TRBD2,TRBJ2-7,-,TRBV5-1,CASSSRGGGGREQYF,TGCGCCAGCAGCTCACGAGGCGGGGGGGGTCGGGAGCAGTACTTC
TRBD1,TRBJ1-6,-,TRBV6-5,CASSYSGQGLNSPLHF,TGTGCCAGCAGTTACTCGGGACAGGGTTTGAATTCACCCCTCCACTTT
TRBD2,TRBJ2-2,-,TRBV9,CASSSGLAGGSTGELFF,TGTGCCAGCAGCTCGGGACTAGCGGGAGGGTCAACCGGGGAGCTGTTTTTT
TRBD1,TRBJ2-7,few,TRBV5-4,CASSFPGQGREQYF,TGTGCCAGCAGCTTCCCGGGACAGGGGCGCGAGCAGTACTTC
TRBD1,TRBJ1-5,-,TRBV4-2,CASSQDRTGVGNQPQHF,TGTGCCAGCAGCCAAGATAGAACAGGGGTAGGCAATCAGCCCCAGCATTTT
-,TRBJ1-1,-,TRBV4-3,CASSQDIEVNTEAFF,TGCGCCAGCAGCCAAGACATAGAGGTGAACACTGAAGCTTTCTTT
-,TRBJ1-5,-,TRBV7-5,CARSFWTGEEDQPQHF,TGTGCCAGAAGCTTCTGGACAGGGGAAGAGGATCAGCCCCAGCATTTT
-,TRBJ2-5,-,TRBV5-4,CASSLGGLTGQETQYF,TGTGCCAGCAGCTTGGGTGGGTTGACAGGCCAAGAGACCCAGTACTTC
-,TRBJ1-3,once,TRBV4-1,CASSREGSQNTIYF,TGCGCCAGCAGCCGGGAGGGATCACAGAACACCATATATTTT